Included here is one T cell receptor beta chain sequence, with context. The data stem from a study of radiotherapy plus CTLA-4 blockade in lung cancer. Data came from immunoSEQ multiplex PCR; TCRdb stores just in-frame clones and leaves some out. Among about 60,000 clones, less than 75% were seen once, and the ten largest hold 6.5% to 9.5%. CDR1 and CDR2 from the germline V gene are SGHKS and YYEKEE (reference sequence). V was pared by 4 bases and J by 1 base, with 9 bases between. The CDR3 is 14 amino acids. Source: peripheral blood, taken from a patient treated with radiotherapy plus ipilimumab. This TCR derives from a human donor with non-small cell lung cancer whose response to radiotherapy plus ipilimumab could not be evaluated. V is TRBV5-5 and J is TRBJ1-3; D not certain. The CDR3 DNA sequence: TGTGCCAGCAGCGGCACGCGGTCTGGAAACACCATATATTTT. Translating it yields CASSGTRSGNTIYF.